Presented here are 29 T cell receptor beta chains from one specimen sequenced in a study of blood T cell repertoires in COVID-19. Assay: immunoSEQ multiplex PCR; the TCRdb copy retains only in-frame clones and omits some. The table includes 250,000 or so clones, about four fifths detected once. The sequenced material came from peripheral blood. The receptors were sampled from a woman between 40 and 55 years old who had recovered from COVID-19.

This chain joins TRBV7-2 and TRBJ2-7; 8 bases map to TRBD1. The trim removed 5 bases at V and 5 bases at J, leaving 8 bases unmatched. The CDR3 runs to 14 residues. In germline, CDR1 is SGHTA, CDR2 FQGNSA. CDR3 sequence (DNA): TGTGCCAGCAGCCCTAGGACAGGGAGCCACGAGCAGTACTTC. This sequence encodes CASSPRTGSHEQYF.

This clone was found once. The CDR3: CATSDLSGLAGSDTQYF. CDR3 nucleotides: TGTGCCACCAGTGATTTGTCGGGACTAGCGGGGTCAGATACGCAGTATTTT. The rearrangement links TRBV24-1 to TRBJ2-3; TRBD2 matches at 13 bases. Germline CDR1 and CDR2: KGHDR and SFDVKD. CDR3 size: 17 residues. J was trimmed by 4 bases and V by 0 bases; bases with no gene match: 3.

The gene calls are TRBV28 and TRBJ2-3, with 7 bases lining up with TRBD2. The CDR3 is made up of 18 amino acids. V shed 4 bases, J shed 4 bases, and the junction held 17 bases outside the gene matches. Germline V gene sequence: CDR1 MDHEN, CDR2 SYDVKM. This CDR3 is CASSSAETSSVRADTQYF. The DNA of the CDR3 is TGTGCCAGCAGTTCGGCCGAGACTAGCTCCGTCAGGGCAGATACGCAGTATTTT.

This clone was detected only once. V gene TRBV10-3 combines with J gene TRBJ2-6; D is possibly TRBD2 (6 bases). Germline V CDR1 and CDR2: ENHRY, SYGVKD. V was cut by 2 bases and J by 4 bases, with 15 bases left in between. The CDR3 runs 17 residues. CDR3 in amino acids: CAISEPRRAAGANVLTF. In nucleotides, the CDR3 is TGTGCCATCAGTGAGCCAAGGAGGGCCGCCGGGGCCAACGTCCTGACTTTC.

The chain combines TRBV15 with TRBJ2-5; weak D call: TRBD1 (6 bases). The germline gives CDR1 LNHNV, CDR2 YYDKDF (reference sequence). The germline V and J ends were trimmed by 7 bases and 2 bases, with 14 bases remaining between them. The CDR3 has 14 residues. CDR3: CATTQGSGQETQYF. The CDR3 bases are TGTGCCACCACCCAGGGGTCGGGGCAAGAGACCCAGTACTTC.

The chain carries TRBV27 and TRBJ2-7, with 8 bases matching TRBD2. The ends lost 6 bases at V and 5 bases at J; junction bases unmatched: 9. Germline CDR1 is MNHEY and CDR2 is SMNVEV (reference sequence). This CDR3 has 14 residues. This chain's CDR3 is CASSRGAGGDEQYF. The CDR3 DNA follows: TGTGCCAGCAGCCGGGGGGCGGGGGGCGACGAGCAGTACTTC.

Only one count was recorded for this clone. The chain couples TRBV5-6 to TRBJ2-2, with TRBD2 as a possible D gene (6 bases). The germline CDR1 and CDR2 sequences are SGHDT and YYEEEE. V was shortened by 5 bases and J by 4 bases, with 18 bases between the two germline ends. CDR3 length: 16 amino acids. The CDR3 spells CASSPLRRGGTGELFF. For the CDR3, the DNA is TGTGCCAGCAGTCCCCTGAGGCGGGGAGGCACCGGGGAGCTGTTTTTT.

This chain links TRBV6-5 with TRBJ1-3, with unresolved D. There are 16 residues in the CDR3. Looked up from germline, CDR1 is MNHEY and CDR2 is SVGAGI. V shed 0 bases and J shed 0 bases, with 9 bases lying between them. Here the CDR3 reads CASSYSFTSSGNTIYF. CDR3 DNA sequence: TGTGCCAGCAGTTACTCGTTCACGAGCTCTGGAAACACCATATATTTT.

The rearrangement uses TRBV7-9 and TRBJ1-1, with 8 bases lining up with TRBD1. With 3 bases clipped from V and 5 bases from J, the junction kept 5 bases outside the gene matches. There are 14 residues in the CDR3. Germline V gives CDR1 SEHNR, CDR2 FQNEAQ (reference sequence). This CDR3 is CASSFDRDRTEAFF. The CDR3 DNA reads as TGTGCCAGCAGCTTCGACAGGGACAGGACTGAAGCTTTCTTT. Together with reference TRBV7-9 and TRBJ1-1, the CDR3 gives the full variable domain: DTGVSQNPRHKITKRGQNVTFRCDPISEHNRLYWYRQTLGQGPEFLTYFQNEAQLEKSRLLSDRFSAERPKGSFSTLEIQRTEQGDSAMYLCASSFDRDRTEAFFGQGTRLTVV.

The chain recombines TRBV10-1 with TRBJ2-5, with D possibly TRBD2 on 6 matching bases. The CDR3 spans 14 residues. V was pared by 0 bases and J by 5 bases, with 10 bases between. Germline V lookup: CDR1 WNHNN, CDR2 SYGVQD (reference sequence). The CDR3 protein is CASSESGRGETQYF. The CDR3 DNA is TGCGCCAGCAGTGAGTCAGGACGGGGGGAGACCCAGTACTTC.

This sequence joins TRBV15 and TRBJ2-5, with 8 bases fitting TRBD1. J gave up 3 bases and V 3 bases, and 6 bases lay outside the gene matches. Germline values: CDR1 LNHNV, CDR2 YYDKDF (reference sequence). This CDR3 is 15 amino acids long. The CDR3 reads CATSRDRAREETQYF. Here the CDR3 DNA reads TGTGCCACCAGCAGGGACAGGGCGAGAGAAGAGACCCAGTACTTC.

This chain joins TRBV6-5 and TRBJ1-1, with D maybe TRBD1 (5 bases). Germline V gene sequence: CDR1 MNHEY, CDR2 SVGAGI. V lost 10 bases and J 11 bases, leaving 14 bases between the germline ends. This CDR3 is 10 amino acids long. The DNA for the CDR3 is TGTGCCACCAGAGACAGTAAGGCTTTCTTT. Translation: CATRDSKAFF.

This rearrangement joins TRBV7-9 to TRBJ1-5; TRBD1 is a possible D gene (6 bases). The germline V and J ends were trimmed by 5 bases and 10 bases, with 21 bases remaining between them. This CDR3 comprises 15 residues. The germline V gene has CDR1 SEHNR and CDR2 FQNEAQ (reference sequence). CDR3 nucleotide sequence: TGTGCCAGCAGCCTAGGCAGGGGCCTTCTGGAACCCCAGCATTTT. It encodes CASSLGRGLLEPQHF. Full variable domain (outside the CDR3, taken from reference TRBV7-9 and TRBJ1-5): DTGVSQNPRHKITKRGQNVTFRCDPISEHNRLYWYRQTLGQGPEFLTYFQNEAQLEKSRLLSDRFSAERPKGSFSTLEIQRTEQGDSAMYLCASSLGRGLLEPQHFGDGTRLSIL.

This rearrangement joins TRBV3-1 (or the pseudogene TRBV3-2) to TRBJ1-2; 7 bases agree with TRBD1. The CDR3 covers 13 residues. J was trimmed by 7 bases and V by 6 bases; bases with no gene match: 8. The germline CDR1 and CDR2 sequences are LGHDT and YNNKEL (reference sequence). CDR3 protein: CASRTGMAAGYTF. CDR3 nucleotide sequence: TGTGCCAGCAGGACAGGGATGGCGGCTGGCTACACCTTC.

This clone showed up just once. V and J are TRBV7-2 and TRBJ2-1, with TRBD2 as a possible D gene (6 bases). The CDR3 extends over 16 amino acids. CDR1 is SGHTA and CDR2 is FQGNSA in the germline V gene. Deletions cut 1 base from V and 6 bases from J, with 16 bases between. CDR3 in amino acids: CASSLGAGSGFNEQFF. The CDR3 DNA reads TGTGCCAGCAGCTTAGGAGCCGGGAGCGGATTCAATGAGCAGTTCTTC.

This chain links TRBV7-3 with TRBJ2-5; 7 nucleotides agree with TRBD2. Looked up from germline, CDR1 is SGHTA and CDR2 is FQGTGA. The junction had 4 bases not matched to a gene; V was cut back by 5 bases and J by 4 bases. The CDR3 contains 13 residues. DNA of the CDR3: TGTGCCAGCAGCCCGGGGAGGGCAGAGACCCAGTACTTC. This encodes CASSPGRAETQYF.

The chain has TRBV5-1 and TRBJ1-1, with a tentative D call TRBD1 (5 bases). Germline V gives CDR1 SGHRS, CDR2 YFSETQ. The V end was cut by 5 bases, the J end by 0 bases, with 11 bases between. There are 14 residues in the CDR3. Written as DNA, the CDR3 is TGCGCCAGCAGGGAAACAGGCATGAACACTGAAGCTTTCTTT. As protein: CASRETGMNTEAFF.

This clone was seen only a few times. The chain recombines TRBV11-2 with TRBJ2-7; 8 bases agree with TRBD2. This CDR3 region has 14 residues. CDR1 is SGHAT and CDR2 is FQNNGV in the germline V gene. V was clipped by 2 bases and J by 4 bases; unmatched bases: 4. CDR3 amino acids: CASSLPLAGYEQYF. For the CDR3, the DNA is TGTGCCAGCAGCTTACCTCTAGCGGGTTACGAGCAGTACTTC.

The chain recombines TRBV3-1 (or the pseudogene TRBV3-2) with TRBJ2-2; D is unclear. V was shortened by 6 bases and J by 4 bases, with 6 bases between the two germline ends. The CDR3 is made up of 12 amino acids. Germline CDR1 reads LGHDT; CDR2 reads YNNKEL (reference sequence). Here the CDR3 DNA reads TGTGCCAGCAGTTCCGGCACCGGGGAGCTGTTTTTT. It is translated as CASSSGTGELFF.

The chain carries TRBV5-1 and TRBJ1-2; D gene uncertain. CDR1 SGHRS and CDR2 YFSETQ come from the germline V gene. V was clipped by 1 base and J by 4 bases, with 11 bases between them. The CDR3 is 14 residues long. CDR3 nucleotides: TGCGCCAGCAGCTTGACGCGGCTGTCCTATGGCTACACCTTC. As protein: CASSLTRLSYGYTF. The full variable domain, rest sourced from reference TRBV5-1 and TRBJ1-2, is KAGVTQTPRYLIKTRGQQVTLSCSPISGHRSVSWYQQTPGQGLQFLFEYFSETQRNKGNFPGRFSGRQFSNSRSEMNVSTLELGDSALYLCASSLTRLSYGYTFGSGTRLTVV.

The chain is built from TRBV6-1 and TRBJ1-2; no definite D call. The V gene lost 1 base and the J gene lost 8 bases, with 17 bases spanning the gap. This CDR3 has 15 residues. Per germline, CDR1 MNHNS and CDR2 SASEGT. In DNA form, the CDR3 reads TGTGCCAGCAGTGAAGGGGTGGTTCAGGCCCGGGGCTACACCTTC. It translates to CASSEGVVQARGYTF.

The J gene is TRBJ2-1, the V gene TRBV15; 9 positions agree with TRBD1. Germline V gene data show CDR1 as LNHNV and CDR2 as YYDKDF (reference sequence). CDR3 size: 14 residues. With 7 bases clipped from V and 5 bases from J, the junction kept 6 bases outside the gene matches. CDR3 residues: CATTYRGQDNEQFF. In nucleotides, the CDR3 is TGTGCCACCACCTACAGGGGGCAGGACAATGAGCAGTTCTTC.

The gene calls are TRBV18 and TRBJ1-1; D unresolved. Trimming took 2 bases from V and 2 from J, leaving 6 bases between them. This CDR3 contains 13 residues. Germline V gene lookup returns CDR1 KGHSH and CDR2 LQKENI. In nucleotides, the CDR3 is TGTGCCAGCTCACCAACGGTAAACACTGAAGCTTTCTTT. Translating gives CASSPTVNTEAFF.

The CDR3 region is CASSRTGTTNEKLFF. The DNA of the CDR3 is TGTGCCAGCAGTCGGACAGGGACAACTAATGAAAAACTGTTTTTT. J is TRBJ1-4 and V is TRBV6-5; TRBD1 matches 8 bases. Losses at the gene ends were 5 bases for V and 0 bases for J; bases not matched to a gene: 2. Germline V gene sequence: CDR1 MNHEY, CDR2 SVGAGI. The CDR3 totals 15 residues.

This clone showed up many times. CDR3 in DNA: TGTGCCAGCAGCCCGCAGGGGGCTAGGGATTCACCCCTCCACTTT. This sequence encodes CASSPQGARDSPLHF. The rearrangement links TRBV7-3 to TRBJ1-6, with 8 bases aligning to TRBD1. The CDR3 runs 15 residues. Germline V CDR1 and CDR2: SGHTA, FQGTGA. V trimming: 5 bases; J trimming: 8 bases; junction bases outside the gene matches: 8.

This chain links TRBV7-2 with TRBJ1-6, with D perhaps matching TRBD1 (6 bases). Germline-derived CDR1 and CDR2 are SGHTA and FQGNSA. The CDR3 spans 16 residues. Between the trimmed V and J ends, which lost 3 bases and 9 bases, there was a span of 18 bases. CDR3: CASSFPPLGGLSPLHF. In DNA form, the CDR3 reads TGTGCCAGCAGCTTCCCCCCTTTAGGGGGTCTTTCACCCCTCCACTTT.

The rearrangement joins TRBV14 to TRBJ1-2; D ambiguous. CDR3 length equals 14 residues. The germline CDR1 and CDR2 sequences are SGHDN and FVKESK. V was pared by 0 bases and J by 1 base, with 6 bases between. The CDR3 loop reads CASSQELYNYGYTF. CDR3 bases: TGTGCCAGCAGCCAAGAGTTATATAACTATGGCTACACCTTC.

A word on this clone: The sample contains more than one DNA sequence encoding this CDR3. This chain joins TRBV28 and TRBJ1-1; 8 positions agree with TRBD1. The J segment lost 5 bases and the V segment lost 9 bases, leaving 5 bases of the junction unmatched. Per the germline V gene, CDR1 is MDHEN and CDR2 is SYDVKM. CDR3 length: 12 residues. The DNA of the CDR3 is TGTGCCAGTTCGGACAGGGTGACTGAAGCTTTCTTT. Its translation: CASSDRVTEAFF.

The chain links TRBV5-1 to TRBJ1-4; D not resolved. Trimming shortened V by 5 bases and J by 0 bases, and 8 bases separated the two germline ends. The germline gives CDR1 SGHRS, CDR2 YFSETQ. The CDR3 totals 14 residues. The CDR3 region is CASRRTATNEKLFF. In DNA, the CDR3 is TGCGCCAGCAGAAGAACAGCAACTAATGAAAAACTGTTTTTT.